Below are 8 T cell receptor beta chains sequenced from a single sample in a study of a mutant IDH1 vaccine in newly diagnosed glioma. Profiling relied on immunoSEQ multiplex PCR, and the TCRdb table lists in-frame clones only, not all of them. The table shows fewer than 35,000 clones, with around 58% occurring only once. Time point meaning: week 5, during vaccination. With topical imiquimod, each dose of the vaccine consisted of 300 ug of mutant IDH1 20-mer peptide. These receptors have no identified antigens. The sample here was PBMCs, taken from a glioma patient whose treatment included an IDH1 peptide vaccine. These receptors originate from a woman younger than 35 with glioma.

This sequence joins TRBV2 and TRBJ1-4, with D possibly being TRBD1 (6 bases). This CDR3 contains 15 residues. CDR1 is SNHLY and CDR2 is FYNNEI in the germline V gene. V shed 5 bases and J shed 1 base, with 11 bases lying between them. In DNA, the CDR3 is TGTGCCAGCAGTACGGACAGTTTAACTAATGAAAAACTGTTTTTT. It yields the protein CASSTDSLTNEKLFF.

Only a few counts were recorded for this clone. The gene calls are TRBV28 and TRBJ2-5, with D perhaps given as TRBD1 or TRBD2 (5 bases each). V lost 3 bases and J lost 4, with 12 bases in between. The CDR3 extends over 14 amino acids. CDR1 MDHEN and CDR2 SYDVKM come from the germline V gene. CDR3 sequence (DNA): TGTGCCAGCAGTTTCATGGGGGAACCAGAGACCCAGTACTTC. The encoded protein is CASSFMGEPETQYF.

The rearrangement uses TRBV15 and TRBJ2-7; TRBD2 agrees at 7 bases. This CDR3 has 18 amino acids. Germline V gene lookup returns CDR1 LNHNV and CDR2 YYDKDF (reference sequence). V was pared by 0 bases and J by 0 bases, with 11 bases of the junction left unmatched. This CDR3 is CATSRETSVSGFSYEQYF. CDR3 sequence (DNA): TGTGCCACCAGCAGAGAAACTAGCGTTAGCGGGTTCTCCTACGAGCAGTACTTC. The variable domain in full, with the rest retrieved from reference TRBV15 and TRBJ2-7, is DAMVIQNPRYQVTQFGKPVTLSCSQTLNHNVMYWYQQKSSQAPKLLFHYYDKDFNNEADTPDNFQSRRPNTSFCFLDIRSPGLGDTAMYLCATSRETSVSGFSYEQYFGPGTRLTVT.

The genes are TRBV9 and TRBJ2-3; D is unresolved. Germline loops: CDR1 SGDLS, CDR2 YYNGEE. The CDR3 is 16 amino acids. The V end lost 2 bases, the J end lost 4 bases, and 17 bases lay between the germline ends. The CDR3 DNA reads as TGTGCCAGCAGCGTTGGTCCGTCCGGTTTAGCAGATACGCAGTATTTT. It is translated as CASSVGPSGLADTQYF. The full variable domain, in which reference TRBV9 and TRBJ2-3 provide the parts outside the CDR3, is DSGVTQTPKHLITATGQRVTLRCSPRSGDLSVYWYQQSLDQGLQFLIQYYNGEERAKGNILERFSAQQFPDLHSELNLSSLELGDSALYFCASSVGPSGLADTQYFGPGTRLTVL.

The J gene is TRBJ2-6, the V gene TRBV18; D may be TRBD2 (5 bases). Trimming took 6 bases from V and 0 from J, leaving 15 bases between them. From germline, CDR1 is KGHSH and CDR2 LQKENI. The CDR3 consists of 17 residues. This chain's CDR3 is CASSRARTNSGANVLTF. The CDR3 nucleotides read TGTGCCAGCTCGCGGGCCCGAACGAACTCTGGGGCCAACGTCCTGACTTTC.

This clone occurred once. CDR3 coding DNA: TGTGCCAGCAGCCTCCGGGAAGGGAGCGGAGTCACAGATACGCAGTATTTT. Protein product: CASSLREGSGVTDTQYF. The rearrangement joins TRBV7-8 to TRBJ2-3; TRBD2 might be the D (5 bases). CDR1 SGHVS and CDR2 FQNEAQ come from the germline V gene. The CDR3 is made up of 17 amino acids. The V and J ends lost 5 bases and 2 bases respectively, with 20 bases between them.

The chain carries TRBV28 and TRBJ2-5, with TRBD1 as a possible D gene (5 bases). The germline CDR1 and CDR2 sequences are MDHEN and SYDVKM. This CDR3 comprises 13 residues. The V and J ends lost 4 bases and 5 bases respectively, with 11 bases between them. The CDR3 sequence: CASSYQGSETQYF. DNA of the CDR3: TGTGCCAGCAGTTATCAGGGCTCGGAGACCCAGTACTTC.

The CDR3 loop is CASSTRQGDEQFF. The DNA for the CDR3 is TGTGCCAGTAGTACCCGACAGGGTGATGAGCAGTTCTTC. This sequence joins TRBV19 and TRBJ2-1; 7 bases align to TRBD1. The V gene end was trimmed by 4 bases and the J gene end by 8 bases; junction bases not matched to a gene: 5. Per germline, CDR1 LNHDA and CDR2 SQIVND (reference sequence). CDR3 size: 13 residues. Using reference TRBV19 and TRBJ2-1 for the parts outside the CDR3, the full variable domain is DGGITQSPKYLFRKEGQNVTLSCEQNLNHDAMYWYRQDPGQGLRLIYYSQIVNDFQKGDIAEGYSVSREKKESFPLTVTSAQKNPTAFYLCASSTRQGDEQFFGPGTRLTVL.